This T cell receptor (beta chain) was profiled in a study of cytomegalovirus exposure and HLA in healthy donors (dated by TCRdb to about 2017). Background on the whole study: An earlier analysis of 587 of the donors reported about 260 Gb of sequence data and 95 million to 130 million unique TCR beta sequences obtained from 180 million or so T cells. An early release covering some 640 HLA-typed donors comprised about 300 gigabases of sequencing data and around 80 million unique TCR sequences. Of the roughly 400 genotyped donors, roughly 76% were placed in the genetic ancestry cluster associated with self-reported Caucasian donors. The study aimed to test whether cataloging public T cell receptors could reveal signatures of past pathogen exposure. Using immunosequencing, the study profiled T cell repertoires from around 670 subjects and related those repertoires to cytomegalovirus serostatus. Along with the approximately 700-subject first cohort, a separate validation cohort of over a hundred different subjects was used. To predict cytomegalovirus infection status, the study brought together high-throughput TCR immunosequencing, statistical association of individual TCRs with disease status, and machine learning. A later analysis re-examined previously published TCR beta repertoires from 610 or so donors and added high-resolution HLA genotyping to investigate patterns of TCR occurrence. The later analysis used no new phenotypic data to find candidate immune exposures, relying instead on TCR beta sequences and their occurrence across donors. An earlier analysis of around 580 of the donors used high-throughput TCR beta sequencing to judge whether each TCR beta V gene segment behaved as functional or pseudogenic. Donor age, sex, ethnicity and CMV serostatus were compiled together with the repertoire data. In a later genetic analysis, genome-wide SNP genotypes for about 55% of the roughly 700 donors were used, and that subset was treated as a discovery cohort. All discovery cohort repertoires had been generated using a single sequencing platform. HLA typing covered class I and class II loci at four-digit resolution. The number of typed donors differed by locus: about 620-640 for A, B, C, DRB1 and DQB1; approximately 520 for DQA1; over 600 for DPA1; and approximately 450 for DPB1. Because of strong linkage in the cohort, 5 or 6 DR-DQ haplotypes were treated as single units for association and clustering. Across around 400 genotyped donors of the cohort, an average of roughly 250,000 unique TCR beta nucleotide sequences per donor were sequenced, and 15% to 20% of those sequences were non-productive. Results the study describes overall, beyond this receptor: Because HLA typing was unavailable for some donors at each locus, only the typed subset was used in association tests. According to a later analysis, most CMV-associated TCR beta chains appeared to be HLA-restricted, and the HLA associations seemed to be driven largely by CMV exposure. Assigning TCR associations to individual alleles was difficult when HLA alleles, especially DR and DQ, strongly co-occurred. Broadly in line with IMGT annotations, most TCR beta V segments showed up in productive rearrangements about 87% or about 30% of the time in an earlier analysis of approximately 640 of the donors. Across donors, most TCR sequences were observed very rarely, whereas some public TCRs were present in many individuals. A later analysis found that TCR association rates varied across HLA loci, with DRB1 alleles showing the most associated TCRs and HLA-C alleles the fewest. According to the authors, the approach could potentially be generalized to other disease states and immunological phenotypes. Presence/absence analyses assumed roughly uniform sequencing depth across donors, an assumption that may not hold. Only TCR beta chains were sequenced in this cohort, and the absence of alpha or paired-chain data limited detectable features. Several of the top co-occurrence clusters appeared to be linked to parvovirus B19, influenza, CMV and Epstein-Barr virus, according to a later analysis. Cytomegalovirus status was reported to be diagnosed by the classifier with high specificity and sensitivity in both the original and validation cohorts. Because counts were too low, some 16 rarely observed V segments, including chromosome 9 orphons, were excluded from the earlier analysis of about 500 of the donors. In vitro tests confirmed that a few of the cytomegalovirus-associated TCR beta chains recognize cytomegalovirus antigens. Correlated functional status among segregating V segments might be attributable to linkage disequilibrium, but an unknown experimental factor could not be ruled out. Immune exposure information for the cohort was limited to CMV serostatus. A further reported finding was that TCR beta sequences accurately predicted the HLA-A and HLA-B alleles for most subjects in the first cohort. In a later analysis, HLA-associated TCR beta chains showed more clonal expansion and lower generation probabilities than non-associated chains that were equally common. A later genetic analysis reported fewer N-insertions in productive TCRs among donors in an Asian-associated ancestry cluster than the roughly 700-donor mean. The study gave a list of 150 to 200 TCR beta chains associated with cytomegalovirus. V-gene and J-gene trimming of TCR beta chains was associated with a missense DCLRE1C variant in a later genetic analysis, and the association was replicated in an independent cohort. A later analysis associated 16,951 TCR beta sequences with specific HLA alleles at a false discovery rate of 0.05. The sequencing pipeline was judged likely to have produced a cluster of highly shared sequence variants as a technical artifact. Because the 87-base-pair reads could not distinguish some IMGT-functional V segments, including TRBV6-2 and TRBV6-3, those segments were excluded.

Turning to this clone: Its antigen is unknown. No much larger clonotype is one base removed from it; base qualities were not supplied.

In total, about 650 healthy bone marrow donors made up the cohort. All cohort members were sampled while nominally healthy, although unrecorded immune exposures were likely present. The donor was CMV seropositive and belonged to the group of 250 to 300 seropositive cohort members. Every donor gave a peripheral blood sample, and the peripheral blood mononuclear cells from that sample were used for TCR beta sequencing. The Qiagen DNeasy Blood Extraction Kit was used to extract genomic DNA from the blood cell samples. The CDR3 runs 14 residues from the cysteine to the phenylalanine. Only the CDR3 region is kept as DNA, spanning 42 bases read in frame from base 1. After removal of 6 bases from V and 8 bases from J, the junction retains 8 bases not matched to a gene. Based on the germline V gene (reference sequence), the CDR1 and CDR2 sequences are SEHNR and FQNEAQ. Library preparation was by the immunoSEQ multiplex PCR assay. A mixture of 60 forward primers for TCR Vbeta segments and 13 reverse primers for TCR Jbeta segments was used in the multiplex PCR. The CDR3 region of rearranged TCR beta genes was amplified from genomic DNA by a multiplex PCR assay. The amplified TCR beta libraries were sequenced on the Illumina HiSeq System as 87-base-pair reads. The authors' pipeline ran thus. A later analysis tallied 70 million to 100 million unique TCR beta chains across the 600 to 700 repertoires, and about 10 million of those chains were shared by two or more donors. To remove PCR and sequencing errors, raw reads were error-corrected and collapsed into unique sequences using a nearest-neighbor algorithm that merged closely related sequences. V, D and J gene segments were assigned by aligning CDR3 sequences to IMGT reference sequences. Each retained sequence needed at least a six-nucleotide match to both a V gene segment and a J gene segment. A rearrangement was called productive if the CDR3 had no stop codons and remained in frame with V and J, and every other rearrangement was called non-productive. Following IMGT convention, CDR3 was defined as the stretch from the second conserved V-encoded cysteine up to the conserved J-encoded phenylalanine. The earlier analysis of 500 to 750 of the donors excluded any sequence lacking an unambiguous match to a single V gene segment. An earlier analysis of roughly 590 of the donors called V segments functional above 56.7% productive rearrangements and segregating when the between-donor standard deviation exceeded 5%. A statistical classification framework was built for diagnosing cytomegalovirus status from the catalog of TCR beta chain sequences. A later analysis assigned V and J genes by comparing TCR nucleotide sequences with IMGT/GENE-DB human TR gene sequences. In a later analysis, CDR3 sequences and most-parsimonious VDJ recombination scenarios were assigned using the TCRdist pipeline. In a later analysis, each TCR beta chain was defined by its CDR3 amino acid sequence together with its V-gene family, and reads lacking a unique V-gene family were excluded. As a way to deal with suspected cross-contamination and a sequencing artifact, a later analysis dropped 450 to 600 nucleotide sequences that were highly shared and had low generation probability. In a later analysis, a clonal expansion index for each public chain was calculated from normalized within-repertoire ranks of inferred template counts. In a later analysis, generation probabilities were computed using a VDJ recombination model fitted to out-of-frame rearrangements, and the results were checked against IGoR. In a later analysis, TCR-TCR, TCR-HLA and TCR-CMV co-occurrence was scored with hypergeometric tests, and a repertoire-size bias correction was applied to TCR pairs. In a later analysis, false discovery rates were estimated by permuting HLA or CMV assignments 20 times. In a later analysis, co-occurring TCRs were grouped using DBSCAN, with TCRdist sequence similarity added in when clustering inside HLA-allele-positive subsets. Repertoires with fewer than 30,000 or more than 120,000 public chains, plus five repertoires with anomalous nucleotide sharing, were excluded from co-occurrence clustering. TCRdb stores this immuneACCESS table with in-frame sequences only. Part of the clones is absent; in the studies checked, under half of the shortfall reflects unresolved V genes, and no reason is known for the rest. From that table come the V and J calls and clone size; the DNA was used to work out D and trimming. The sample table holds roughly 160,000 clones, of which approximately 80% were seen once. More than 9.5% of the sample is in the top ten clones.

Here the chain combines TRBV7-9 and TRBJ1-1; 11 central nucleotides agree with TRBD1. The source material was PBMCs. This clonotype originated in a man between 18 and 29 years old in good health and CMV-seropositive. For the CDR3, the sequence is CASSSWGQGEEAFF. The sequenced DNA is TGTGCCAGCAGTTCGTGGGGACAGGGGGAAGAAGCTTTCTTT.